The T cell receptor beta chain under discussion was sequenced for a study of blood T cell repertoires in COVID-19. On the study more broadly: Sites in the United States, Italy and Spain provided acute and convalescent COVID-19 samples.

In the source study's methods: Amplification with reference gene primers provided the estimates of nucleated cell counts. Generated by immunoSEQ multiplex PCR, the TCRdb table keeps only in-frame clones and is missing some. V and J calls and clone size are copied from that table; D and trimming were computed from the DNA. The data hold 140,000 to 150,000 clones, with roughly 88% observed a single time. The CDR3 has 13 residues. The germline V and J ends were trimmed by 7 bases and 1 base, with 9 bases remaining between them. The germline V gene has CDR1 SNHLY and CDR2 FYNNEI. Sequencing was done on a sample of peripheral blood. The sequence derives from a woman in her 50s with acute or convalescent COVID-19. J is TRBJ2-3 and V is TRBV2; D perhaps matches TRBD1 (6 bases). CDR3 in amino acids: CASMAGGTDTQYF. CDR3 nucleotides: TGTGCCAGCATGGCAGGGGGCACAGATACGCAGTATTTT. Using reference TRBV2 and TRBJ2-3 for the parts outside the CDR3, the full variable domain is EPEVTQTPSHQVTQMGQEVILRCVPISNHLYFYWYRQILGQKVEFLVSFYNNEISEKSEIFDDQFSVERPDGSNFTLKIRSTKLEDSAMYFCASMAGGTDTQYFGPGTRLTVL.